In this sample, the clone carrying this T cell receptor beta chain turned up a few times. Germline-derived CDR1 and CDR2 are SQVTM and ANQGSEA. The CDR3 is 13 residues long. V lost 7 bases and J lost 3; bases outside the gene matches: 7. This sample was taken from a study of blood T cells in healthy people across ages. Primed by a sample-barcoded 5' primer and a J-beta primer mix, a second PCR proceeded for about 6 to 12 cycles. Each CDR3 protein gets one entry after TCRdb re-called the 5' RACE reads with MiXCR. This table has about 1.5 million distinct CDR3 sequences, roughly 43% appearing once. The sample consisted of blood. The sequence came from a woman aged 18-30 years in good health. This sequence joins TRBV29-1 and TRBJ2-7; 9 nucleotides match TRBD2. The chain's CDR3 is CSARGLALYEQYF. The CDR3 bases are TGCAGCGCCAGGGGACTAGCTCTCTACGAGCAGTACTTC.